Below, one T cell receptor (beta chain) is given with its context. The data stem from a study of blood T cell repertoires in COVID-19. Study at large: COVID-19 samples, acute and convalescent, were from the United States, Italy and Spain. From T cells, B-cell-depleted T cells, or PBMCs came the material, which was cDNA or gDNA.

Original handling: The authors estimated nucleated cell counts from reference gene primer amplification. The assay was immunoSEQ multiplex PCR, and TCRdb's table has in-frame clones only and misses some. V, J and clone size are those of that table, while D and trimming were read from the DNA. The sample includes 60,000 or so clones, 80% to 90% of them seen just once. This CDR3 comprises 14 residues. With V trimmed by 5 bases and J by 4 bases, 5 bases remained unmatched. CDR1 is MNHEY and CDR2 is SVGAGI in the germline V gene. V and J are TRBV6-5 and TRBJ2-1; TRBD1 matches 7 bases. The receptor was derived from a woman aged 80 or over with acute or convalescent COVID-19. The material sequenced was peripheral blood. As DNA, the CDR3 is TGTGCCAGCAGTCGACAGGGCGGGTACAATGAGCAGTTCTTC. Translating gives CASSRQGGYNEQFF.